This T cell receptor beta chain was recovered during a study of cytomegalovirus exposure and HLA in healthy donors. As for the study in general: Clustering assigned around 77% of the roughly 420 genotyped donors to the Caucasian-associated ancestry cluster. Study-wide results and caveats: Sequencing likely generated an artifact that appeared as a cluster of highly shared sequence variants. Researchers reported in a later analysis that a missense DCLRE1C variant was tied to TCR beta V- and J-gene trimming.

Though nominally healthy at sampling, donors likely had unrecorded immune exposures. The PCR was carried out with 60 Vbeta primers and 13 Jbeta primers. The protocol was immunoSEQ multiplex PCR, while the TCRdb copy is restricted to in-frame clones and leaves out a portion. This sample has about 200,000 clones, with about 80% found just once. Germline assignment: CDR1 LNHDA and CDR2 SQIVND (reference sequence). The CDR3 sequence is 14 residues long. Trimming took off 8 bases at V and 0 bases at J, with 11 bases between the two ends. Notes on this clone: Its antigen is not known.

The V and J genes are TRBV19 and TRBJ1-5; D call uncertain. Source material: PBMCs. The clonotype was recovered from a woman aged 35 to 49 in good health and CMV-seronegative. The CDR3 nucleotides read TGTGCCAGTGGGCAGGCCTATAGCAATCAGCCCCAGCATTTT. Translating it yields CASGQAYSNQPQHF.